This T cell receptor (beta chain) is from a study of CD4 T cells in relation to SARS-CoV-2 and coronaviruses. Background on the study: TCR beta CDR3s were sequenced after 10-day antigen culture of PBMCs. The negative reference was HIV-1 Nef peptide pool or peptide-free culture. Overall study results and limits: Compared with monoreactive clones, crossreactive clones showed significantly weaker SARS-CoV-2 expansion.

Before the COVID-19 pandemic, during about 2010-2018, CD4+ T cells were taken from unexposed donors. Isolation of CD4+ T cells took place after approximately 11 days in culture. On days 3 and 7, cultures got half fresh IL-2 medium. CDR1 and CDR2 (germline): SEHNR, FQNEAQ (reference sequence). CDR3 length equals 18 residues. V lost 6 bases to trimming and J lost 0 bases; unmatched junction nucleotides: 10. This clone is labeled medium-sized. Antigen unknown. Profiled with immunoSEQ multiplex PCR; TCRdb holds only in-frame clones, not every one. There are some 25,000 clones in the sample; 75% to 80% occur only once, and roughly 20% lies in the top ten.

The chain links TRBV7-9 to TRBJ2-6, with 8 bases fitting TRBD1. The sequence came from a human donor in good health. Sequencing was done on a sample of CD4+ T cells from PBMCs, cultured in vitro. CDR3 nucleotides: TGTGCCAGCAGTTACGGACAGGGATACAGCTCTGGGGCCAACGTCCTGACTTTC. Amino acids: CASSYGQGYSSGANVLTF.